These T cell receptor beta chains were read from a single sample in a study of blood T cell repertoires in COVID-19. Sequencing used immunoSEQ multiplex PCR; TCRdb keeps in-frame clones, though not all of them. In the table there are about 260,000 clones, around nine tenths of which are singletons. Sample: PBMCs or T cells enriched from blood (not recorded which). The receptors shown here come from a woman aged 40 to 50 who had been exposed to COVID-19. CDR3s include the opening cysteine and the closing phenylalanine or tryptophan. The order of the fields is J gene, clone size, D gene, V gene, CDR3 DNA, CDR3 protein. D genes are given only for firm matches. A row's size may be missing; if present it is once, few, many or a size class.

TRBJ2-3	few	.	TRBV5-4	TGTGCCAGCAGCTTGGCCGGGGGTGGAGCAGATACGCAGTATTTT	CASSLAGGGADTQYF
TRBJ1-2	.	TRBD1	TRBV27	TGTGCCAGCAGTTGGACAGGGCGGGGTGTGGGCCATTATGGCTACACCTTC	CASSWTGRGVGHYGYTF
TRBJ1-1	.	.	TRBV21-1	TGTGCCAGGGAAGCTACTTGGACAGGGGGGACGAACACTGAAGCTTTCTTT	CAREATWTGGTNTEAFF
TRBJ1-5	.	.	TRBV19	TGTGCCAGTAGTCCGCCGCGGGGCAATCAGCCCCAGCATTTT	CASSPPRGNQPQHF
TRBJ1-5	.	TRBD1	TRBV2	TGTGCCAGCGGACAGGGCATAGATCAGCCCCAGCATTTT	CASGQGIDQPQHF
TRBJ2-1	once	TRBD2	TRBV2	TGTGCCAACCCAGGAGCGGGGGGATACAATGAGCAGTTCTTC	CANPGAGGYNEQFF
TRBJ1-1	.	.	TRBV19	TGTGCCAGTCAGCTGACAGGCACTGAAGCTTTCTTT	CASQLTGTEAFF
TRBJ2-1	.	.	TRBV7-8	TGTGCCAGCAGCTTTTGGGCCAACAATGAGCAGTTCTTC	CASSFWANNEQFF
TRBJ2-1	.	.	TRBV28	TGTGCCAGCAGTCCCATCCCCGGGGGCTCCTACAATGAGCAGTTCTTC	CASSPIPGGSYNEQFF
TRBJ2-1	once	.	TRBV6-1	TGTGCCAGCAGTGAAACGGTACCTTTACTTTACAATGAGCAGTTCTTC	CASSETVPLLYNEQFF
TRBJ1-1	.	TRBD1	TRBV28	TGTGCCACCCGGACAGGGGGCTACACTGAAGCTTTCTTT	CATRTGGYTEAFF
TRBJ2-2	once	TRBD2	TRBV28	TGTGCCAGCACCCGGGGGGTGGCAACGAACACCGGGGAGCTGTTTTTT	CASTRGVATNTGELFF
TRBJ2-4	.	TRBD1	TRBV24-1	TGTGCCACCAGTGATACCACAGGGGGCGCCGGTAACATTCAGTACTTC	CATSDTTGGAGNIQYF
TRBJ2-1	.	TRBD2	TRBV9	TGTGCCAGCAGTGACCGGACTAGCGGGTCAAGGGGGAAGTTCTTC	CASSDRTSGSRGKFF
TRBJ2-2	.	TRBD2	TRBV10-3	TGTGCCATCAGTGTAGCGGGTCCGAACACCGGGGAGCTGTTTTTT	CAISVAGPNTGELFF
TRBJ1-2	.	.	TRBV6-2/TRBV6-3	TGTGCCAGCAGTTACGCTAACAGGGTCCGCGGCTACACCTTC	CASSYANRVRGYTF
TRBJ1-1	.	.	TRBV7-9	TGTGCCAGCAGCTTAGATGGGGGCTTCACTGAAGCTTTCTTT	CASSLDGGFTEAFF
TRBJ2-7	.	TRBD1	TRBV28	TGTGCCAGCAGTCCCACTCCTATATTGGGACAGAACTTATACGAGCAGTACTTC	CASSPTPILGQNLYEQYF
TRBJ1-2	.	.	TRBV30	TGTGCCTGGAGTGAATCCTTCGGCTACACCTTC	CAWSESFGYTF
TRBJ1-2	.	.	TRBV2	TGTGCCAGCAGTATGACACTTAACTATGGCTACACCTTC	CASSMTLNYGYTF
TRBJ2-5	.	TRBD2	TRBV2	TGTGCCAGCAGTCCGCTAGCGGGGGGGCGCGGGACCCAGTACTTC	CASSPLAGGRGTQYF
TRBJ2-5	.	.	TRBV19	TGTGCCAGTAGTATAGGGGGCGGGACTTCTACCGGAGAGACCCAGTACTTC	CASSIGGGTSTGETQYF
TRBJ1-3	.	TRBD1	TRBV7-9	TGTGCCACAACGACAGGGCCTAGCTCTGGAAACACCATATATTTT	CATTTGPSSGNTIYF
TRBJ1-5	.	.	TRBV5-4	TGTGCCAGCAGCTTTGGGATCGACAGCCGACGCTCAGAGCCCCAGCATTTT	CASSFGIDSRRSEPQHF
TRBJ1-3	few	.	TRBV5-1	TGTGCCAGCAGCTTGGCAGGGTATGGAAACACCATATATTTT	CASSLAGYGNTIYF
TRBJ1-4	.	TRBD1	TRBV13	TGTGCCAGCAGCTTATCTGACAGGGGATTCGGAACTAATGAAAAACTGTTTTTT	CASSLSDRGFGTNEKLFF
TRBJ1-5	once	.	TRBV7-8	TGTGCCAGCAGCTTAGCGGGAGTGGTTTCAGGTCAGCCCCAGCATTTT	CASSLAGVVSGQPQHF
TRBJ2-5	.	.	TRBV3-1/TRBV3-2	TGTGCCAGCTCGAATCGCGGCAGTCCCGAAGAGACCCAGTACTTC	CASSNRGSPEETQYF
TRBJ2-2	few	TRBD1	TRBV2	TGTGCCAGCAGGCCACAGGGGGCCAACGGGGAGCTGTTTTTT	CASRPQGANGELFF
TRBJ2-1	once	TRBD2	TRBV5-1	TGCGCCAGCAGCTTGGGAAGGACAGACTCTCGGACTAGCGGGGGTAACAATGAGCAGTTCTTC	CASSLGRTDSRTSGGNNEQFF
TRBJ2-7	.	.	TRBV5-4	TGTGCCAGCAGCTCTCAAATGGCCGGGGGACTGAGCTCCTACGAGCAGTACTTC	CASSSQMAGGLSSYEQYF
TRBJ2-2	.	.	TRBV6-2/TRBV6-3	TGTGCCAGCAGTTACGATGGACTCATGATCGGGGAGCTGTTTTTT	CASSYDGLMIGELFF
TRBJ1-2	.	.	TRBV19	TGTGCCAGTAGTATCGCTGGGCAGGGACATTCGAACTATGGCTACACCTTC	CASSIAGQGHSNYGYTF
TRBJ2-2	.	.	TRBV28	TGTGCCAGCAGTTTAATCAGCGGTAACACCGGGGAGCTGTTTTTT	CASSLISGNTGELFF
TRBJ1-6	few	TRBD1	TRBV10-1	TGCGCCAGCAGCGCCGACTGGAGACAGGGAAATTCACCCCTCCACTTT	CASSADWRQGNSPLHF
TRBJ2-1	.	.	TRBV3-1/TRBV3-2	TGTGCCAGCAGCCAAGGTCCGGGGGAATGGGTCAATGAGCAGTTCTTC	CASSQGPGEWVNEQFF
TRBJ2-7	once	TRBD2	TRBV28	TGTGCCAGCAGCAGCGGGGGCATCTCCTACGAGCAGTACTTC	CASSSGGISYEQYF
TRBJ2-3	.	TRBD1	TRBV29-1	TGCAGCGTTGAGGACAGGCCCCCGAGGGCAGATACGCAGTATTTT	CSVEDRPPRADTQYF
TRBJ2-5	.	TRBD2	TRBV28	TGTGCCAGCAGTCCTAGCGGCGAAGAGACCCAGTACTTC	CASSPSGEETQYF
TRBJ2-7	.	TRBD1	TRBV6-5	TGTGCCAGCAGTTGGGACAGGGGTTACGAGCAGTACTTC	CASSWDRGYEQYF
TRBJ1-6	once	.	TRBV27	TGTGCCAGCAGTTTATCTTCCATGGCAAATTCACCCCTCCACTTT	CASSLSSMANSPLHF
TRBJ2-1	.	.	TRBV7-2	TGTGCCAGCGCTAACAGGGAGCAGTTCTTC	CASANREQFF
TRBJ1-1	.	TRBD1	TRBV11-3	TGTGCCAGCAGTTCATTAGCGACAGGGAGGAGCACTGAAGCTTTCTTT	CASSSLATGRSTEAFF
TRBJ1-1	.	TRBD1	TRBV10-3	TGTGCCATCAGTGCCGCCGGGACAGGTTGGACTGAAGCTTTCTTT	CAISAAGTGWTEAFF
TRBJ2-5	few	.	TRBV24-1	TGTGCCACATCTTTCCGGGAGAAAGAGACCCAGTACTTC	CATSFREKETQYF
TRBJ1-6	many	.	TRBV7-8	TGTGCCAGCAGCTCCGGGAGTCAAAATTCACCCCTCCACTTT	CASSSGSQNSPLHF
TRBJ1-5	.	TRBD1	TRBV10-3	TGTGCCATCAGTGAGTCAGGACAGGGTCTCAATCAGCCCCAGCATTTT	CAISESGQGLNQPQHF
TRBJ1-2	once	TRBD1	TRBV10-3	TGTGCCATCAGTCTAACGGGACAGGCAAGTGGCTACACCTTC	CAISLTGQASGYTF
TRBJ2-1	.	.	TRBV27	TGTGCCAGCAGTTTATTCGGTACGGTCTACAATGAGCAGTTCTTC	CASSLFGTVYNEQFF
TRBJ2-1	.	TRBD2	TRBV9	TGTGCCAGCAGCGTATCTTTTAAAGGGACTAGCGATGACAATGAGCAGTTCTTC	CASSVSFKGTSDDNEQFF
TRBJ2-5	.	TRBD2	TRBV6-1	TGTGCCAGCAGTGAACCTAGCGGGAGGGCGAGGGAGACCCAGTACTTC	CASSEPSGRARETQYF
TRBJ2-5	.	TRBD2	TRBV4-2	TGTGCCAGCAGCCAATATGCCCGGACTAGCGGGAACCCACAAGAGACCCAGTACTTC	CASSQYARTSGNPQETQYF
TRBJ1-2	.	.	TRBV28	TGTGCCAGCAGTTTGGCGGACACAAGAAACTATGGCTACACCTTC	CASSLADTRNYGYTF
TRBJ1-1	.	.	TRBV7-6	TGTGCCAGCAGCCCCCAACCGGGCACTGAAGCTTTCTTT	CASSPQPGTEAFF
TRBJ1-3	few	.	TRBV15	TGTGCCACCAGCACAGGGTCACCGCCCAGAAACACCATATATTTT	CATSTGSPPRNTIYF
TRBJ1-4	.	.	TRBV10-3	TGTGCCATCGGGGACAACAATGAAAAACTGTTTTTT	CAIGDNNEKLFF
TRBJ1-1	.	.	TRBV11-2	TGTGCCAGCAGTTACCCAAGCGGGGAAGCTTTCTTT	CASSYPSGEAFF